This T cell receptor beta chain was captured by sequencing in a study of monozygotic twins with inflammatory bowel disease. Study results and caveats: Concordance status among twins (concordant versus discordant) showed no link to repertoire similarity, possibly from limited power. Relative to healthy twins, IBD patients had fewer clonotypes in common with others, a gap that was especially apparent with disease activity.

Points on this clonotype: The antigen remains undetermined.

TCRalpha and TCRbeta cDNA underwent two nested PCRs of around 15 and 10 cycles. TCRdb reprocessed the 5' RACE reads, keeping one entry per CDR3 protein, no DNA. The sample has approximately 380,000 distinct CDR3 sequences, and its top ten clones hold about 2.5%. Per germline, CDR1 MNHEY and CDR2 SVGAGI. CDR3 length: 14 residues. The chain carries TRBV6-5 and TRBJ2-2; TCRdb outputs TRBD2, but without DNA this stays unchecked. The origin of this receptor is a human donor with ulcerative colitis or Crohn's disease, or a healthy co-twin of an affected twin (not recorded which). Sequenced: blood. CDR3 in amino acids: CASSYGLDSGELFF.